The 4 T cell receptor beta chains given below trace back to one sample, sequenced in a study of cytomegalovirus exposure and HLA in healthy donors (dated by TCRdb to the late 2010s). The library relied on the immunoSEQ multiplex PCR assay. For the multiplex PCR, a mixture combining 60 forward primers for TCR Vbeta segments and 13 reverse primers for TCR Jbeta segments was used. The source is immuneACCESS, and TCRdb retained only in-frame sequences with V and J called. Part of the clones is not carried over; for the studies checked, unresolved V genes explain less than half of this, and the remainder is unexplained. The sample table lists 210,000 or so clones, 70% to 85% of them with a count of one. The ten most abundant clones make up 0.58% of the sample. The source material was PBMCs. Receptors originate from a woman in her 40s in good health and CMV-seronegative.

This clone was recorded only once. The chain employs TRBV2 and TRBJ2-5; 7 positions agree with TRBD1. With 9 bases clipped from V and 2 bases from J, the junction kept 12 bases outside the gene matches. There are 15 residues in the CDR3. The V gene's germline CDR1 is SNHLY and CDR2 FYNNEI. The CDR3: CARGISGTAQETQYF. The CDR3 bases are TGTGCCAGAGGGATAAGTGGGACAGCACAAGAGACCCAGTACTTC.

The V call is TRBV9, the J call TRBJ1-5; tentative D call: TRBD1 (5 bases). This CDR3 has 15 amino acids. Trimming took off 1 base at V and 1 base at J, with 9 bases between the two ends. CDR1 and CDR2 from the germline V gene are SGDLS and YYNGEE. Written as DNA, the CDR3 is TGTGCCAGCAGCGTAAGCGGGGGGAGCAATCAGCCCCAGCATTTT. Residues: CASSVSGGSNQPQHF.

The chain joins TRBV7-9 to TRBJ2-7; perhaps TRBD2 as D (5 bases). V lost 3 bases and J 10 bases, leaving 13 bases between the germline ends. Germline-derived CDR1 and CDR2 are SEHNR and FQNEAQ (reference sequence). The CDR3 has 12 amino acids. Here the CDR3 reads CASSLVFGKQYF. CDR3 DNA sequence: TGTGCCAGCAGCTTGGTATTCGGGAAACAGTACTTC. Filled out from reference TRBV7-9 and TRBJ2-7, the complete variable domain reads DTGVSQNPRHKITKRGQNVTFRCDPISEHNRLYWYRQTLGQGPEFLTYFQNEAQLEKSRLLSDRFSAERPKGSFSTLEIQRTEQGDSAMYLCASSLVFGKQYFGPGTRLTVT.

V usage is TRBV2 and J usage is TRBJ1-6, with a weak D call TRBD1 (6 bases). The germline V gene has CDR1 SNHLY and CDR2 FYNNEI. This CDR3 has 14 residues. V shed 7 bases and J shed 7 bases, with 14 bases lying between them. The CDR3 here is CASTGADLNSPLHF. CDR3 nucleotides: TGTGCCAGCACAGGGGCAGATCTGAATTCACCCCTCCACTTT.